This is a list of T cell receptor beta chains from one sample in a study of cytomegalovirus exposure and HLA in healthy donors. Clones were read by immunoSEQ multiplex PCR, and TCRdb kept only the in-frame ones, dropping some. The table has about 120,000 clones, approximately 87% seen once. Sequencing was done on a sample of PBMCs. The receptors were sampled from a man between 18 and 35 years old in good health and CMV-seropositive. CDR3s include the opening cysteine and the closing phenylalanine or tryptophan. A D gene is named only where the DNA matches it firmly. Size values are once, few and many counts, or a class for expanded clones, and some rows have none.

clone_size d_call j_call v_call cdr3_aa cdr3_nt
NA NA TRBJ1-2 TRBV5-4 CASSLDRANYGYTF TGTGCCAGCAGCTTGGACAGGGCAAACTATGGCTACACCTTC
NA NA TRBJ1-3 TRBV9 CASSETGSSGNTIYF TGTGCCAGCAGCGAAACGGGGAGCTCTGGAAACACCATATATTTT
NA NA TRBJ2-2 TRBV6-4 CASRVRGDTGELFF TGTGCCAGCAGAGTCAGGGGGGACACCGGGGAGCTGTTTTTT
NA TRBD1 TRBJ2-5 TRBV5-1 CASSPGQGMRGETQYF TGCGCCAGCAGCCCAGGACAGGGGATGCGGGGGGAGACCCAGTACTTC
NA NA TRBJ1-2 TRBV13 CASSLGRSGYTF TGTGCCAGCAGCTTAGGGCGAAGTGGCTACACCTTC
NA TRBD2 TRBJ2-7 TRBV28 CASSRPSGGHYEQYF TGTGCCAGCAGTCGTCCTAGCGGGGGGCATTACGAGCAGTACTTC
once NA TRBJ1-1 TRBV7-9 CSSSLDRSEAFF TGTTCCAGCAGCTTGGATAGGAGTGAAGCTTTCTTT
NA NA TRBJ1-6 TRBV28 CASSPAGSSYNSPLHF TGTGCCAGCAGCCCCGCGGGGAGCTCCTATAATTCACCCCTCCACTTT
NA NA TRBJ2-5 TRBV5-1 CASSLTWETQYF TGCGCCAGCAGCTTGACATGGGAGACCCAGTACTTC
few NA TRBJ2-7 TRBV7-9 CASSFGGSTGEQYF TGTGCCAGCAGCTTCGGGGGATCTACGGGCGAGCAGTACTTC
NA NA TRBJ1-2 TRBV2 CASSELVGGYTF TGTGCCAGCAGTGAGCTTGTGGGCGGCTACACCTTC
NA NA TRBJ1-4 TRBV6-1 CASNPLRIRGEKLFF TGTGCCAGCAACCCCCTTAGGATACGGGGGGAAAAACTGTTTTTT
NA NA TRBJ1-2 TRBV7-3 CASSSSGAGDGYTF TGTGCCAGCAGCAGTAGCGGGGCAGGTGATGGCTACACCTTC
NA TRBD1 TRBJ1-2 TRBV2 CASRRGTGRGYTF TGTGCCAGCAGACGTGGGACAGGGCGGGGCTACACCTTC
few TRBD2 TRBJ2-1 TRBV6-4 CASSDSGGAYNEQFF TGTGCCAGCAGTGACAGCGGGGGGGCCTACAATGAGCAGTTCTTC
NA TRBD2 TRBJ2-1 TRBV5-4 CASSPSGGAYDEQFF TGTGCCAGCAGCCCCAGCGGGGGGGCGTACGATGAGCAGTTCTTC
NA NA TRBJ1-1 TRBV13 CASEGGRPNTEAFF TGTGCCAGTGAGGGCGGGCGGCCGAACACTGAAGCTTTCTTT
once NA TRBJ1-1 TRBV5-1 CASSLGWGGLNTEAFF TGCGCCAGCAGCTTAGGGTGGGGGGGCCTGAACACTGAAGCTTTCTTT
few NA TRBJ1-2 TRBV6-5 CASSYSTGSSYGYTF TGTGCCAGCAGTTACTCGACCGGGTCTAGCTATGGCTACACCTTC
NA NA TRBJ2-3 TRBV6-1 CASTTPGKGTQYF TGTGCCAGCACGACCCCGGGGAAAGGTACGCAGTATTTT
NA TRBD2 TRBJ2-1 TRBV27 CASTSGDEQFF TGTGCCAGCACTAGCGGGGATGAGCAGTTCTTC
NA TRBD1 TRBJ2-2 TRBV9 CASSAGAGGNTGELFF TGTGCCAGCAGCGCCGGGGCAGGGGGCAACACCGGGGAGCTGTTTTTT
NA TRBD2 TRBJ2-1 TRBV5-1 CASSLVPSTSSGGANEQFF TGCGCCAGCAGCTTGGTACCATCGACCTCTAGCGGGGGGGCTAATGAGCAGTTCTTC
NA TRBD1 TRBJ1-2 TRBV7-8 CASSFGQGANYGYTF TGTGCCAGCAGCTTTGGACAGGGGGCGAACTATGGCTACACCTTC
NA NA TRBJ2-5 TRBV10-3 CAIGGGREETQYF TGTGCCATAGGGGGGGGGCGCGAGGAGACCCAGTACTTC
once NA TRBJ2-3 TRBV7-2 CASSLGAKLTDTQYF TGTGCCAGCAGCTTAGGAGCGAAACTCACAGATACGCAGTATTTT
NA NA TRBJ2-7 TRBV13 CASSLPSTVHEQYF TGTGCCAGCAGCTTACCCTCAACGGTCCACGAGCAGTACTTC
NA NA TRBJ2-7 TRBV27 CASSLVASYEQYF TGTGCCAGCAGTTTAGTAGCCTCCTACGAGCAGTACTTC
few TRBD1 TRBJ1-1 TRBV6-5 CASSSRDSYTEAFF TGTGCCAGCAGTAGCCGGGACAGCTACACTGAAGCTTTCTTT
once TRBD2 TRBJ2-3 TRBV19 CASSLGLAGGHSTQYF TGTGCCAGTAGTCTCGGACTAGCGGGGGGCCATTCAACGCAGTATTTT
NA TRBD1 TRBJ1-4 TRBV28 CASSFPGTGGGKLFF TGTGCCAGCAGTTTTCCCGGGACAGGGGGCGGAAAACTGTTTTTT
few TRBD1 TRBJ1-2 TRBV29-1 CSVGTGVDYGYTF TGCAGCGTCGGGACAGGGGTCGACTATGGCTACACCTTC
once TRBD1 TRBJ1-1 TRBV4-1 CASSLTGDTEAFF TGCGCCAGCAGCCTTACAGGGGACACTGAAGCTTTCTTT
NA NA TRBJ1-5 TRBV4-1 CASSQVGGSVNQPQHF TGCGCCAGCAGCCAAGTGGGGGGGAGTGTCAATCAGCCCCAGCATTTT
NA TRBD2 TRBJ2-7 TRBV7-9 CASSLVGTGGGGEQYF TGTGCCAGCAGCTTAGTCGGGACGGGGGGGGGAGGGGAGCAGTACTTC
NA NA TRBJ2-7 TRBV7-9 CASSLQGAVSGEQYF TGTGCCAGCAGCCTCCAGGGTGCCGTTAGTGGGGAGCAGTACTTC
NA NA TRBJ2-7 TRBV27 CASKWDTSSYEQYF TGTGCCAGCAAATGGGACACGAGCTCCTACGAGCAGTACTTC
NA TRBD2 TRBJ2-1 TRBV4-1 CASSQDSGSGGAYEQFF TGCGCCAGCAGCCAAGATTCAGGGAGCGGGGGGGCCTATGAGCAGTTCTTC
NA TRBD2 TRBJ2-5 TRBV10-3 CAISGLAGGETQYF TGTGCCATCAGTGGCCTAGCGGGGGGGGAGACCCAGTACTTC
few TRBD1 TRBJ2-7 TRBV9 CASSPGDRAYEQYF TGTGCCAGCAGCCCCGGGGACAGGGCCTACGAGCAGTACTTC
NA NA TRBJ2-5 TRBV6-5 CASRDAGFETQYF TGTGCCAGCCGGGATGCGGGGTTTGAGACCCAGTACTTC
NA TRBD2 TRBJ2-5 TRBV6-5 CASTASGGKGETQYF TGTGCCAGCACCGCTTCGGGGGGTAAGGGGGAGACCCAGTACTTC
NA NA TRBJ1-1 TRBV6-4 CASRVTENTEAFF TGTGCCAGCAGGGTGACAGAGAACACTGAAGCTTTCTTT
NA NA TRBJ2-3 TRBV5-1 CASSWASRGTDTQYF TGCGCCAGCAGCTGGGCTAGCCGCGGGACAGATACGCAGTATTTT
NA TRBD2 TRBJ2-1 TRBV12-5 CASGLLTSGGVGEQFF TGTGCTAGTGGTTTGCTAACTAGCGGGGGAGTCGGTGAGCAGTTCTTC
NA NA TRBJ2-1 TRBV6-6 CASRQGQVGYNEQFF TGTGCCAGCCGTCAGGGGCAGGTGGGATACAATGAGCAGTTCTTC
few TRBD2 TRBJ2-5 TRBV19 CASSMWEGETQYF TGTGCCAGTAGTATGTGGGAGGGGGAGACCCAGTACTTC
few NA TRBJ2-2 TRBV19 CASSIERNTGELFF TGTGCCAGTAGTATCGAGCGAAACACCGGGGAGCTGTTTTTT
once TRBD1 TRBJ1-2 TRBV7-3 CASSAGQGDYGYTF TGTGCCAGCAGCGCCGGACAGGGGGACTATGGCTACACCTTC
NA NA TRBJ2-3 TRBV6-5 CASSYDVGGPTDTQYF TGTGCCAGCAGTTACGATGTCGGGGGGCCCACAGATACGCAGTATTTT
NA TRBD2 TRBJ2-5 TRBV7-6 CASSLGTSGQETQYF TGTGCCAGCAGCCTTGGGACTAGCGGACAAGAGACCCAGTACTTC
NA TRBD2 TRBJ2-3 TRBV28 CASSPRLAGGPLTDTQYF TGTGCCAGCAGTCCGCGACTAGCGGGGGGGCCCTTAACAGATACGCAGTATTTT
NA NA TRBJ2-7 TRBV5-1 CASSLTRDYEQYF TGCGCCAGCAGCTTGACCCGGGACTACGAGCAGTACTTC
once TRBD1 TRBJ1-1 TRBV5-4 CASSPGTGMGNTEAFF TGTGCCAGCAGCCCCGGGACAGGGATGGGAAACACTGAAGCTTTCTTT
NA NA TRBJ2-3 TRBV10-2 CASSEARDTQYF TGCGCCAGCAGTGAGGCGCGAGATACGCAGTATTTT